Presented here are 19 T cell receptor beta chains from one specimen sequenced in a study of blood T cells in healthy people across ages. Then a second PCR, running roughly 6 to 11 cycles, was carried out with a sample-barcoded 5' primer and a J-beta primer mix. TCRdb ran MiXCR on the 5' RACE reads and lists one entry per CDR3 protein. The profile shows some 1.7 million distinct CDR3 sequences, roughly 28% of them singletons. Sequencing used blood. The receptor source for this set is a woman aged 25 to 39 in good health.

The table lists this clonotype with many counts. This chain connects TRBV12-3 or TRBV12-4 to TRBJ2-5; 8 bases are shared with TRBD1. The CDR3 has 15 residues. Trimming at V came to 5 bases and at J to 1 base, leaving 6 bases not matched to a gene. The CDR3 bases are TGTGCCAGCAGTCTTACCGGGACAGGCCAAGAGACCCAGTACTTC. Protein: CASSLTGTGQETQYF.

The rearrangement uses TRBV19 and TRBJ1-1; 7 bases line up with TRBD1. Trimming cost V 0 bases and J 8 bases; bases outside gene matches: 9. This CDR3 contains 15 residues. Looked up from germline, CDR1 is LNHDA and CDR2 is SQIVND (reference sequence). CDR3 loop: CASSIDRVKGQEAFF. For the CDR3, the DNA is TGTGCCAGTAGTATAGATCGAGTAAAGGGACAGGAAGCTTTCTTT.

This clonotype has just a few counts. The chain has TRBV29-1 and TRBJ1-1, with D perhaps TRBD1 (5 bases). The germline gives CDR1 SQVTM, CDR2 ANQGSEA. The CDR3 totals 13 residues. Between the trimmed V and J ends, which lost 7 bases and 2 bases, there was a span of 14 bases. The CDR3 DNA reads TGCAGCGCTCACGGCGGGGGTAACACTGAAGCTTTCTTT. This codes for CSAHGGGNTEAFF.

This clonotype was seen a handful of times. The chain couples TRBV7-2 to TRBJ2-1, with 7 bases identical to TRBD1. The CDR3 totals 15 residues. Unmatched junction bases numbered 9, after V lost 3 bases and J lost 7 bases. The germline V gene encodes CDR1 SGHTA and CDR2 FQGNSA. The CDR3 here is CASSLRGQRGNEQFF. The CDR3 bases are TGTGCCAGCAGCTTGAGGGGACAGAGAGGAAATGAGCAGTTCTTC.

V is TRBV6-6 and J is TRBJ1-5; D perhaps matches TRBD1 (5 bases). Deletions cut 8 bases from V and 9 bases from J, with 20 bases between. The CDR3 totals 14 residues. Germline V CDR1 and CDR2: MNHNY, SVGAGI (reference sequence). CDR3 coding DNA: TGTGCCAGCGGGCTTAACCAGGGCCACGGGCCCCAGCATTTT. Its translation is CASGLNQGHGPQHF.

The V call is TRBV7-9, the J call TRBJ2-7, with D unresolved. The germline V and J ends were trimmed by 3 bases and 2 bases, with 23 bases remaining between them. The CDR3 runs to 18 residues. Germline V gene lookup returns CDR1 SEHNR and CDR2 FQNEAQ (reference sequence). The DNA for the CDR3 is TGTGCCAGCAGCTTGGCGCGGTCAACGGTCGACAAGCCCTACGAGCAGTACTTC. This translates into CASSLARSTVDKPYEQYF.

This sequence joins TRBV2 and TRBJ2-1; 7 bases match TRBD2. The end of the DNA is better explained by TRBJ2-7, so the J call may be wrong. Germline V lookup: CDR1 SNHLY, CDR2 FYNNEI. The CDR3 is made up of 16 amino acids. For the CDR3, the DNA is TGTGCCAGCAGTGAAGGGAAAGCGGGACCCTACAATGAGCAGTACTTC. Translated, it gives CASSEGKAGPYNEQYF.

In this sample, this clonotype turned up a few times. The V call is TRBV7-9, the J call TRBJ2-5, with D possibly being TRBD1 (5 bases). The J call may be mistaken, given a closer DNA end match to TRBJ2-7. There are 13 residues in the CDR3. The germline V gene encodes CDR1 SEHNR and CDR2 FQNEAQ (reference sequence). CDR3 DNA sequence: TGTGCCAGCAGTTCTGATCAGGGTTACGAGCAGTACTTC. Protein product: CASSSDQGYEQYF.

The gene calls are TRBV10-3 and TRBJ1-1, with D maybe TRBD1 (6 bases). This CDR3 is built from 14 residues. With 8 bases removed from V and 2 bases from J, the gap between germline ends came to 15 bases. CDR1 ENHRY and CDR2 SYGVKD come from the germline V gene. The chain's CDR3 is CAIGEGDLNTEAFF. The CDR3 region has the DNA TGTGCCATCGGAGAGGGGGATCTCAACACTGAAGCTTTCTTT.

This clonotype was seen a handful of times. This chain uses TRBV6-6 with TRBJ2-3, with 14 bases fitting TRBD2. V dropped 6 bases and J dropped 3; count of bases not matched to a gene: 8. There are 17 residues in the CDR3. The germline V gene has CDR1 MNHNY and CDR2 SVGAGI (reference sequence). CDR3 sequence reads: CASRPSGTSGSTDTQYF. The CDR3, as DNA: TGTGCCAGCAGGCCCTCCGGGACTAGCGGGAGTACAGATACGCAGTATTTT.

This rearrangement joins TRBV11-1 to TRBJ2-7; D tentatively reads TRBD1 or TRBD2 (6 bases each). The V end was cut by 5 bases, the J end by 3 bases, with 11 bases between. Germline values: CDR1 SGHAT, CDR2 FQDESV (reference sequence). CDR3 size: 13 residues. As DNA, the CDR3 is TGTGCCAGCAGCCCTGCGGGACACTACGAGCAGTACTTC. This codes for CASSPAGHYEQYF.

This clonotype has only a few counts. This chain links TRBV5-1 with TRBJ1-1; weak D call: TRBD1 (5 bases). CDR3 length: 12 residues. V was clipped by 0 bases and J by 9 bases, with 9 bases between them. CDR1 is SGHRS and CDR2 is YFSETQ in the germline V gene. CDR3 DNA: TGCGCCAGCAGCTTGGAGCAGGGCCAAGCTTTCTTT. It translates to CASSLEQGQAFF.

V and J are TRBV6-1 and TRBJ1-1, with D maybe TRBD1 (5 bases). This CDR3 is 18 amino acids long. The ends were cut back, 7 bases at V and 4 bases at J, with 28 bases in the middle. Germline V gene sequence: CDR1 MNHNS, CDR2 SASEGT. The CDR3 bases are TGTGCCAGCACCGGAGGTGGGGCAGGGTTTCTTGAAGGCACTGAAGCTTTCTTT. As protein: CASTGGGAGFLEGTEAFF.

The chain has TRBV5-5 and TRBJ2-5; 8 bases match TRBD1. The germline V gene encodes CDR1 SGHKS and CDR2 YYEKEE (reference sequence). CDR3 size: 14 residues. The ends lost 6 bases at V and 4 bases at J; junction bases unmatched: 8. The DNA of the CDR3 is TGTGCCAGCACCCTAACAGGACAGGGAGAGACCCAGTACTTC. Its protein product is CASTLTGQGETQYF.

V and J are TRBV10-3 and TRBJ2-7, with TRBD2 identical over 7 bases. CDR1 and CDR2 (germline): ENHRY, SYGVKD. With 6 bases clipped from V and 6 bases from J, the junction kept 17 bases outside the gene matches. The CDR3 covers 16 residues. CDR3 nucleotides: TGTGCCATCAGCGAGACTAGCCCCCGAGAGGGGCCCGAGCAGTACTTC. This codes for CAISETSPREGPEQYF.

This clonotype was seen more than once but under ten times. The junction does not match germline at one end; this may be a read error. The chain links TRBV20-1 to TRBJ2-1; D perhaps matches TRBD2 (5 bases). The germline V gene has CDR1 DFQATT and CDR2 SNEGSKA (reference sequence). This CDR3 has 15 residues. CDR3 sequence: CSALKDSLSHNEQFF. The CDR3 nucleotides read TGCAGTGCTCTAAAGGACTCTCTCTCCCACAATGAGCAGTTCTTC.

This rearrangement joins TRBV5-1 to TRBJ2-1, with 10 bases identical to TRBD2. Looked up from germline, CDR1 is SGHRS and CDR2 is YFSETQ. The CDR3 covers 16 residues. The ends lost 2 bases at V and 7 bases at J; junction bases unmatched: 9. The CDR3 reads CASSLQRGGRANEQFF. As DNA, the CDR3 is TGCGCCAGCAGCTTACAGCGGGGGGGCCGAGCGAATGAGCAGTTCTTC.

This clonotype came up a few times. The CDR3 loop reads CASSQGTGPNTGELFF. The CDR3 DNA follows: TGTGCCAGCAGCCAAGGCACAGGGCCGAACACCGGGGAGCTGTTTTTT. The J gene is TRBJ2-2, the V gene TRBV4-2, with D tentatively TRBD1 (6 bases). With 1 base removed from V and 0 bases from J, the gap between germline ends came to 9 bases. The germline V gene has CDR1 LGHNA and CDR2 YNFKEQ. The length of the CDR3 is 16 residues.

Only a few counts were recorded for this clonotype. J is TRBJ2-5 and V is TRBV7-2; 7 bases line up with TRBD1. This CDR3 is 15 amino acids long. V gave up 3 bases and J gave up 5 bases; unmatched junction bases: 9. Germline CDR1 is SGHTA and CDR2 is FQGNSA. CDR3 region: CASSFRGKGQETQYF. As DNA, the CDR3 is TGTGCCAGCAGCTTCAGGGGGAAGGGACAGGAGACCCAGTACTTC.